This TCR beta chain was found in a study of blood T cell repertoires in COVID-19. Study overall: Collection of acute and convalescent COVID-19 samples took place in the United States, Italy and Spain. From T cells, B-cell-depleted T cells, or PBMCs came the material, which was cDNA or gDNA.

As processed by the authors: Amplifying reference gene primers gave estimates of nucleated cell counts. Libraries were prepared by immunoSEQ multiplex PCR; TCRdb keeps only in-frame clonotypes and omits some of them. The V and J calls and the clone size are those of that table, but D and trimming were determined from the DNA. The data show a few hundred thousand clones, with around 87% seen just once and under 2.5% held by the top ten. The CDR3 has 18 amino acids. Per the germline V gene, CDR1 is MNHEY and CDR2 is SMNVEV (reference sequence). V lost 5 bases, J lost 2 bases, and 14 bases stayed unmatched.

The V and J genes are TRBV27 and TRBJ2-2, with 7 bases aligning to TRBD2. The sequenced sample consisted of peripheral blood. The sequence came from a woman aged 55-70 years with COVID-19, enrolled during active disease. CDR3 sequence reads: CASSLKRREEGNTGELFF. The CDR3 nucleotides are TGTGCCAGCAGTCTAAAGCGTCGGGAGGAAGGAAACACCGGGGAGCTGTTTTTT.